Presented here are 13 T cell receptor beta chains from one specimen sequenced in a study of T cells in Graves' hyperthyroidism and ophthalmopathy. Amplified TCR beta CDR3 regions came from RNA transcripts. The TCR CDR3 first-round RT-PCR relied on the HTBI primer set. A single record per CDR3 protein comes from TCRdb applying MiXCR to the multiplex PCR reads. The table records more than 450,000 distinct CDR3 sequences, about 20% of them present only once. Sequencing was done on a sample of blood. The receptors were sampled from a man aged 35 to 55 with Graves' ophthalmopathy.

In its sample, this clonotype was seen a few times. The rearrangement uses TRBV5-1 and TRBJ2-1; 14 bases line up with TRBD2. The V gene's germline CDR1 is SGHRS and CDR2 YFSETQ. The CDR3 consists of 17 residues. V shed 3 bases and J 4 bases; nucleotides not matched to a gene: 6. CDR3 sequence (DNA): TGCGCCAGCAGCTCCAGACTAGCGGGAGGGTTTTACAATGAGCAGTTCTTC. Protein product: CASSSRLAGGFYNEQFF.

This clonotype was seen repeatedly, ten times or more. This chain joins TRBV29-1 and TRBJ2-3; D possibly uses TRBD1 or TRBD2 (5 bases each). Trimming took off 6 bases at V and 2 bases at J, with 12 bases between the two ends. The CDR3 spans 13 residues. Germline V lookup: CDR1 SQVTM, CDR2 ANQGSEA. CDR3 amino acids: CSVLEGITDTQYF. CDR3 DNA sequence: TGCAGCGTCCTCGAGGGGATCACAGATACGCAGTATTTT.

This clonotype showed up many times. This chain links TRBV6-1 with TRBJ2-1, with 9 bases lining up with TRBD2. Germline V CDR1 and CDR2: MNHNS, SASEGT. The CDR3 totals 14 residues. V gave up 2 bases and J gave up 6 bases; unmatched junction bases: 2. The DNA for the CDR3 is TGTGCCAGCAGTGAACTAGCGGGACCCAATGAGCAGTTCTTC. It is translated as CASSELAGPNEQFF.

The rearrangement joins TRBV7-8 to TRBJ2-1, with 9 bases matching TRBD2. CDR1 SGHVS and CDR2 FQNEAQ come from the germline V gene. After removal of 1 base from V and 9 bases from J, the junction contained 7 bases not matched to a gene. This CDR3 has 15 amino acids. CDR3 sequence reads: CASSLGVAGAGEQFF. Written as DNA, the CDR3 is TGTGCCAGCAGCTTAGGGGTAGCGGGGGCTGGTGAGCAGTTCTTC.

With regard to this clonotype: One end of the junction varies from germline; a read error may be responsible. The gene calls are TRBV7-7 and TRBJ2-3, with 8 positions matching TRBD2. From germline, CDR1 is SSHAT and CDR2 FNYEAQ (reference sequence). There are 15 residues in the CDR3. CDR3 loop: CASSLGSGVTDTQYF. The CDR3 nucleotides read TGTGCTAGCAGCTTAGGTAGCGGGGTCACAGATACGCAGTATTTT.

The chain links TRBV28 to TRBJ2-3; D may match TRBD1 or TRBD2 (5 bases each). The germline V gene encodes CDR1 MDHEN and CDR2 SYDVKM. The CDR3 is made up of 14 amino acids. The germline V and J ends were trimmed by 7 bases and 2 bases, with 13 bases remaining between them. The CDR3 is CASIPWDVTDTQYF. Here the CDR3 DNA reads TGTGCCAGCATCCCGTGGGACGTCACAGATACGCAGTATTTT.

There are a few counts of this clonotype. This chain connects TRBV14 to TRBJ1-4; tentatively, D is TRBD1 (5 bases). Germline V gene data show CDR1 as SGHDN and CDR2 as FVKESK. The CDR3 is 15 residues long. The V end lost 4 bases, the J end lost 4 bases, and 13 bases lay between the germline ends. The DNA for the CDR3 is TGTGCCAGCAGCCTCCCCTTGGGGGGTAATGAAAAACTGTTTTTT. It encodes CASSLPLGGNEKLFF.

The chain uses TRBV29-1 and TRBJ1-4; TRBD1 aligns across 8 bases. V trimming: 6 bases; J trimming: 8 bases; junction bases outside the gene matches: 5. The CDR3 has 12 residues. Germline lookup yields CDR1 SQVTM and CDR2 ANQGSEA. The DNA of the CDR3 is TGCAGCGTCAGGACAGGGTTGGAAAAACTGTTTTTT. It encodes CSVRTGLEKLFF.

This clonotype was recorded many times. The CDR3 sequence is CSAHEGWDTQYF. CDR3 DNA sequence: TGCAGTGCTCACGAGGGGTGGGATACGCAGTATTTT. The chain recombines TRBV20-1 with TRBJ2-3; D is tentatively TRBD1 or TRBD2 (5 bases each). V was cut by 5 bases and J by 6 bases, with 12 bases left in between. CDR3 length: 12 amino acids. Looked up from germline, CDR1 is DFQATT and CDR2 is SNEGSKA (reference sequence).

This clonotype was detected many times. V usage is TRBV20-1 and J usage is TRBJ1-6; D unclear. This CDR3 has 14 amino acids. Trimming cost V 1 base and J 6 bases, with 10 bases left between them. CDR1 and CDR2 (germline): DFQATT, SNEGSKA (reference sequence). CDR3 protein: CSARAVRGNSPLHF. In nucleotides, the CDR3 is TGCAGTGCTAGAGCGGTCCGGGGTAATTCACCCCTCCACTTT.

The J gene is TRBJ2-7, the V gene TRBV24-1; TRBD1 agrees at 10 bases. This CDR3 region has 14 residues. After removal of 9 bases from V and 7 bases from J, the junction contained 11 bases not matched to a gene. CDR1 KGHDR and CDR2 SFDVKD come from the germline V gene. Here the CDR3 reads CATSPGQGIWEQYF. CDR3 coding DNA: TGTGCCACCTCTCCGGGACAGGGGATTTGGGAGCAGTACTTC.

This clonotype was picked up a small number of times. The genes are TRBV27 and TRBJ2-6; D gene ambiguous. This CDR3 has 14 residues. Between the trimmed V and J ends, which lost 6 bases and 2 bases, there was a span of 8 bases. Germline V CDR1 and CDR2: MNHEY, SMNVEV (reference sequence). This CDR3 reads CASSFLTGANVLTF. CDR3 in DNA: TGTGCCAGCAGCTTCTTGACTGGGGCCAACGTCCTGACTTTC.

About this clonotype itself: One end of the junction fails to match germline, which may point to a read error. The V gene is TRBV6-2 or TRBV6-3, the J gene TRBJ2-1, with 11 bases that match TRBD2. The CDR3 extends over 15 amino acids. CDR1 and CDR2 from the germline V gene are MNHEY and SVGEGT. CDR3 residues: CASSGGTSGYNEHFF. CDR3 coding DNA: TGTGCCAGCTCCGGCGGGACTAGCGGATACAATGAGCATTTCTTC.